This TCR beta chain derives from a study of control samples from healthy donors and cancer patients. V was shortened by 6 bases and J by 11 bases, with 14 bases between the two germline ends. The CDR3 loop spans 13 amino acids. Libraries were prepared by immunoSEQ multiplex PCR; TCRdb keeps only in-frame clonotypes and omits some of them. The repertoire holds some 120,000 clones, with approximately 89% as singletons. Material for sequencing was blood. This TCR was sampled from a man in his sixties in good health. This sequence joins TRBV12-3 or TRBV12-4 and TRBJ1-6, with D uncertain. The CDR3: CASRSSPAAPLHF. The CDR3 DNA reads TGTGCCAGCAGATCATCTCCGGCTGCACCCCTCCACTTT.